The 21 T cell receptor beta chains reported below all come from one sample, sequenced in a study of blood T cell repertoires in COVID-19. Profiling relied on immunoSEQ multiplex PCR, and the TCRdb table lists in-frame clones only, not all of them. This table holds hundreds of thousands of clones, 75% to 90% found once. The source material was peripheral blood. The receptors derive from a man aged 40-55 years with acute or convalescent COVID-19.

The gene calls are TRBV3-1 (or the pseudogene TRBV3-2) and TRBJ2-3, with TRBD2 as a possible D gene (5 bases). The CDR3 totals 16 residues. Trimming took off 4 bases at V and 3 bases at J, with 17 bases between the two ends. From germline, CDR1 is LGHDT and CDR2 YNNKEL (reference sequence). DNA of the CDR3: TGTGCCAGCAGCCCCTGCGAGGCGGGTGGTACAGATACGCAGTATTTT. Its protein product is CASSPCEAGGTDTQYF.

The V and J genes are TRBV30 and TRBJ1-3; possibly TRBD1 for D (6 bases). The germline CDR1 and CDR2 sequences are GTSNPN and SVGIG (reference sequence). The CDR3 length is 13 residues. V was cut by 7 bases and J by 4 bases, with 14 bases left in between. CDR3 sequence: CAYSGTIGNTIYF. The CDR3 DNA is TGTGCCTACAGCGGGACAATCGGAAACACCATATATTTT.

The rearrangement links TRBV15 to TRBJ2-7; 10 bases align to TRBD1. There are 17 residues in the CDR3. The trim removed 0 bases at V and 5 bases at J, leaving 10 bases unmatched. Germline assignment: CDR1 LNHNV and CDR2 YYDKDF (reference sequence). CDR3 nucleotide sequence: TGTGCCACCAGCAGAGATAAGGGGGGACAGGGGTTCCACGAGCAGTACTTC. Translation: CATSRDKGGQGFHEQYF.

As DNA, the CDR3 is TGTGCCAGCAGCTTAGCTGAAACAGCCAACTATGGCTACACCTTC. As protein: CASSLAETANYGYTF. The J gene is TRBJ1-2, the V gene TRBV7-9, with D hard to call. CDR3 length equals 15 residues. The V end lost 0 bases, the J end lost 2 bases, and 10 bases lay between the germline ends. Germline loops: CDR1 SEHNR, CDR2 FQNEAQ (reference sequence). The full variable domain, in which reference TRBV7-9 and TRBJ1-2 provide the parts outside the CDR3, is DTGVSQNPRHKITKRGQNVTFRCDPISEHNRLYWYRQTLGQGPEFLTYFQNEAQLEKSRLLSDRFSAERPKGSFSTLEIQRTEQGDSAMYLCASSLAETANYGYTFGSGTRLTVV.

This sequence joins TRBV7-2 and TRBJ1-4, with unresolved D. CDR1 is SGHTA, CDR2 FQGNSA, per germline. The CDR3 runs 14 residues. V dropped 3 bases and J dropped 8 bases, with 13 bases sitting between them. The CDR3 nucleotides are TGTGCCAGCAGCTTCTACCACAGTGGAGAAAAACTGTTTTTT. It yields the protein CASSFYHSGEKLFF.

Concerning this clone: The sample contains more than one DNA sequence encoding this CDR3. This chain links TRBV12-3 or TRBV12-4 with TRBJ2-5; a weak D match, TRBD1 (5 bases). The CDR3 extends over 12 amino acids. The V end lost 3 bases, the J end lost 4 bases, and 6 bases lay between the germline ends. CDR3 region: CASSLGRETQYF. The CDR3, as DNA: TGTGCCAGCAGTTTGGGGCGAGAGACCCAGTACTTC.

The chain joins TRBV3-1 (or the pseudogene TRBV3-2) to TRBJ1-5; D unclear. CDR3 length: 15 amino acids. Germline V CDR1 and CDR2: LGHDT, YNNKEL (reference sequence). Trimming took off 4 bases at V and 2 bases at J, with 12 bases between the two ends. The CDR3 loop reads CASSPRSMGNQPQHF. DNA of the CDR3: TGTGCCAGCAGCCCCAGGTCTATGGGCAATCAGCCCCAGCATTTT.

About this clone: The same CDR3 arises from other DNA sequences in this sample as well. The chain employs TRBV11-2 and TRBJ1-5; D might be TRBD1 (5 bases). Germline CDR1 is SGHAT and CDR2 is FQNNGV. The CDR3 has 13 residues. V was clipped by 1 base and J by 5 bases, with 6 bases between them. The CDR3 protein is CASSLGRDQPQHF. CDR3 bases: TGTGCCAGCAGCTTAGGCAGGGATCAGCCCCAGCATTTT.

The V call is TRBV18, the J call TRBJ2-7; 16 nucleotides align to TRBD2. CDR3 length: 17 residues. Germline V gene data show CDR1 as KGHSH and CDR2 as LQKENI. The junction had 5 bases not matched to a gene; V was cut back by 6 bases and J by 0 bases. For the CDR3, the DNA is TGTGCCAGCTCCCTGGGACTAGCGGGAGGGCTCTCCTACGAGCAGTACTTC. It yields the protein CASSLGLAGGLSYEQYF. Using reference TRBV18 and TRBJ2-7 for the parts outside the CDR3, the full variable domain is NAGVMQNPRHLVRRRGQEARLRCSPMKGHSHVYWYRQLPEEGLKFMVYLQKENIIDESGMPKERFSAEFPKEGPSILRIQQVVRGDSAAYFCASSLGLAGGLSYEQYFGPGTRLTVT.

V and J are TRBV7-9 and TRBJ1-1, with 9 nucleotides matching TRBD1. The germline V gene has CDR1 SEHNR and CDR2 FQNEAQ (reference sequence). The CDR3 runs 16 residues. With V trimmed by 1 base and J by 3 bases, 6 bases remained unmatched. The CDR3 loop is CASSLVTGGLDTEAFF. CDR3 bases: TGTGCCAGCAGCTTAGTTACAGGGGGCCTTGACACTGAAGCTTTCTTT.

This rearrangement joins TRBV6-1 to TRBJ2-5; TRBD1 agrees at 8 bases. This CDR3 has 16 amino acids. Germline CDR1 reads MNHNS; CDR2 reads SASEGT. After removal of 1 base from V and 6 bases from J, the junction contained 10 bases not matched to a gene. The CDR3 sequence: CASSEGGQGIGKTQYF. CDR3 in DNA: TGTGCCAGCAGTGAAGGTGGACAGGGAATAGGAAAGACCCAGTACTTC.

Here the CDR3 reads CASSLAGTGANEQFF. CDR3 coding DNA: TGTGCCAGCAGCTTGGCCGGGACAGGGGCGAATGAGCAGTTCTTC. The chain combines TRBV5-6 with TRBJ2-1; 10 positions match TRBD1. CDR3 length equals 15 residues. The germline gives CDR1 SGHDT, CDR2 YYEEEE. J was trimmed by 7 bases and V by 0 bases; bases with no gene match: 4.

This chain uses TRBV27 with TRBJ1-2, with D maybe TRBD1 (5 bases). The CDR3 consists of 14 residues. V was shortened by 0 bases and J by 5 bases, with 10 bases between the two germline ends. The germline V gene has CDR1 MNHEY and CDR2 SMNVEV (reference sequence). The CDR3 loop reads CASSLSRQGYGYTF. Written as DNA, the CDR3 is TGTGCCAGCAGTTTATCGAGGCAGGGTTATGGCTACACCTTC.

The chain links TRBV7-2 to TRBJ2-3; 7 nucleotides line up with TRBD1. V lost 4 bases and J lost 0; bases outside the gene matches: 4. This CDR3 comprises 15 residues. Per germline, CDR1 SGHTA and CDR2 FQGNSA. The CDR3 spells CASSSRDRSTDTQYF. The CDR3 bases are TGTGCCAGCAGCTCCCGGGACAGAAGCACAGATACGCAGTATTTT.

The rearrangement links TRBV30 to TRBJ1-4; 7 bases map to TRBD1. V gave up 2 bases and J gave up 3 bases; unmatched junction bases: 3. Germline CDR1 and CDR2: GTSNPN and SVGIG (reference sequence). The CDR3 contains 14 residues. As DNA, the CDR3 is TGTGCCTGGAGTTCCGGGACAGCTAATGAAAAACTGTTTTTT. Residues: CAWSSGTANEKLFF.

The V gene is TRBV7-9, the J gene TRBJ2-5; 10 nucleotides line up with TRBD1. The germline gives CDR1 SEHNR, CDR2 FQNEAQ (reference sequence). J gave up 5 bases and V 5 bases, and 8 bases lay outside the gene matches. The CDR3 has 15 amino acids. CDR3 DNA: TGTGCCAGCAGCACCCGGGACAGGGGAGGTGAGACCCAGTACTTC. It specifies CASSTRDRGGETQYF.

This chain links TRBV5-5 with TRBJ1-4, with D possibly being TRBD1 (6 bases). This CDR3 comprises 16 residues. The germline gives CDR1 SGHKS, CDR2 YYEKEE (reference sequence). V lost 3 bases and J lost 4, with 16 bases in between. The CDR3 bases are TGTGCCAGCAGCTCTAGTTTGAGGGACATTAATGAAAAACTGTTTTTT. Translated: CASSSSLRDINEKLFF.

This chain uses TRBV7-9 with TRBJ2-1; TRBD2 aligns across 12 bases. This CDR3 contains 19 residues. Germline V gene sequence: CDR1 SEHNR, CDR2 FQNEAQ (reference sequence). The V gene end was trimmed by 4 bases and the J gene end by 7 bases; junction bases not matched to a gene: 17. The CDR3 is CASSWVGGLAGQTGNEQFF. The CDR3, as DNA: TGTGCCAGCAGCTGGGTTGGAGGACTAGCGGGGCAAACGGGGAATGAGCAGTTCTTC.

The V gene is TRBV3-1 (or the pseudogene TRBV3-2), the J gene TRBJ2-2; D remains unclear. Germline V lookup: CDR1 LGHDT, CDR2 YNNKEL (reference sequence). With 0 bases removed from V and 2 bases from J, the gap between germline ends came to 10 bases. This CDR3 contains 16 residues. CDR3 loop: CASSQDVSTNTGELFF. The DNA for the CDR3 is TGTGCCAGCAGCCAAGACGTCTCCACAAACACCGGGGAGCTGTTTTTT.

The gene calls are TRBV28 and TRBJ1-2, with D perhaps matching TRBD1 (5 bases). CDR3 size: 13 residues. The V and J ends lost 6 bases and 6 bases respectively, with 14 bases between them. Germline assignment: CDR1 MDHEN and CDR2 SYDVKM. The CDR3 loop is CASSTGGGDGYTF. The CDR3 coding sequence is TGTGCCAGCAGCACGGGGGGAGGGGATGGCTACACCTTC.

This rearrangement joins TRBV5-1 to TRBJ1-1; a weak D match, TRBD1 (6 bases). The CDR3 extends over 13 amino acids. Per the germline V gene, CDR1 is SGHRS and CDR2 is YFSETQ. Trimming left V 2 bases short and J 7 bases short, with 12 bases between. CDR3 amino acids: CASSFQGQGEAFF. CDR3 in DNA: TGCGCCAGCAGCTTCCAGGGGCAGGGTGAAGCTTTCTTT. Drawing the rest from reference TRBV5-1 and TRBJ1-1, the complete variable domain is KAGVTQTPRYLIKTRGQQVTLSCSPISGHRSVSWYQQTPGQGLQFLFEYFSETQRNKGNFPGRFSGRQFSNSRSEMNVSTLELGDSALYLCASSFQGQGEAFFGQGTRLTVV.